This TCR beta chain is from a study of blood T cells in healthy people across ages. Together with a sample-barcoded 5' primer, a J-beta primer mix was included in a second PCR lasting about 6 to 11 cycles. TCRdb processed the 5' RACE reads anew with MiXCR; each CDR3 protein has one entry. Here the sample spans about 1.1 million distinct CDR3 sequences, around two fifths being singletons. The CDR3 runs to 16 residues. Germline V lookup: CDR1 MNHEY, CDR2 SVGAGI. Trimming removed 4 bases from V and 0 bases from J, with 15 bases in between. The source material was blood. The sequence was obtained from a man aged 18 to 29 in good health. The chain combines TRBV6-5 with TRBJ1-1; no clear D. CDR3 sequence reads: CASSSTREGMNTEAFF. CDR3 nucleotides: TGTGCCAGCAGTTCCACTCGTGAGGGAATGAACACTGAAGCTTTCTTT.